A single sample is the source of the 7 T cell receptor beta chains below, sequenced in a study of T cell changes during pregnancy in multiple sclerosis. Measured with immunoSEQ multiplex PCR; TCRdb has only the in-frame clones, and not every one. The sample consists of about 67,000 clones, 91% of them appearing once. This sample comprised peripheral blood, obtained in the first trimester of pregnancy. These receptors came from a female donor with multiple sclerosis, enrolled in a pregnancy study.

V and J are TRBV7-9 and TRBJ2-1; TRBD1 matches at 9 bases. CDR1 is SEHNR and CDR2 is FQNEAQ in the germline V gene (reference sequence). V was pared by 11 bases and J by 3 bases, with 8 bases of the junction left unmatched. The CDR3 covers 14 residues. CDR3 sequence reads: CAGWGQGNYNEQFF. CDR3 DNA: TGTGCCGGCTGGGGACAGGGAAACTACAATGAGCAGTTCTTC. Variable domain in full (rest from reference TRBV7-9 and TRBJ2-1): DTGVSQNPRHKITKRGQNVTFRCDPISEHNRLYWYRQTLGQGPEFLTYFQNEAQLEKSRLLSDRFSAERPKGSFSTLEIQRTEQGDSAMYLCAGWGQGNYNEQFFGPGTRLTVL.

The chain links TRBV7-2 to TRBJ2-5; 13 nucleotides match TRBD2. Germline assignment: CDR1 SGHTA and CDR2 FQGNSA. Trimming took 5 bases from V and 5 from J; bases not matched to a gene: 14. The CDR3 has 18 residues. The CDR3 DNA sequence: TGTGCCAGCAGCCTGGGGGGGACTAGCGGGACAGTTTTCGAGACCCAGTACTTC. Encoded protein: CASSLGGTSGTVFETQYF. Filled out from reference TRBV7-2 and TRBJ2-5, the complete variable domain reads GAGVSQSPSNKVTEKGKDVELRCDPISGHTALYWYRQSLGQGLEFLIYFQGNSAPDKSGLPSDRFSAERTGGSVSTLTIQRTQQEDSAVYLCASSLGGTSGTVFETQYFGPGTRLLVL.

V and J are TRBV5-4 and TRBJ2-1; 13 positions agree with TRBD2. Germline trimming cut 3 bases from V and 0 bases from J; bases unmatched to any gene: 12. CDR3 length equals 20 residues. Looked up from germline, CDR1 is SGHNT and CDR2 is YYREEE (reference sequence). CDR3 residues: CASSYLGLAGRIGSYNEQFF. CDR3 coding DNA: TGTGCCAGCAGCTATCTGGGACTAGCGGGACGAATTGGCTCCTACAATGAGCAGTTCTTC.

The chain links TRBV30 to TRBJ2-5, with a tentative D call TRBD1 (5 bases). V was clipped by 4 bases and J by 3 bases, with 15 bases between them. The germline gives CDR1 GTSNPN, CDR2 SVGIG (reference sequence). The length of the CDR3 is 14 residues. DNA of the CDR3: TGTGCCTGGACCCCCTTGGGCAGGGAAGAGACCCAGTACTTC. It specifies CAWTPLGREETQYF.

The V and J genes are TRBV9 and TRBJ2-2; TRBD2 might be the D (7 bases). Germline loops: CDR1 SGDLS, CDR2 YYNGEE. V shed 4 bases and J shed 7 bases, with 17 bases lying between them. The CDR3 is made up of 15 amino acids. DNA of the CDR3: TGTGCCAGCAGCACCCGGGCCGGGGGGCGCGGGGAGCTGTTTTTT. Amino acid sequence: CASSTRAGGRGELFF.

The V gene is TRBV6-1, the J gene TRBJ1-1; D gene unclear. The CDR3 runs 13 residues. Trimming left V 6 bases short and J 1 base short, with 9 bases between. Per germline, CDR1 MNHNS and CDR2 SASEGT. CDR3 sequence reads: CASSPTGNTEAFF. CDR3 coding DNA: TGTGCCAGCAGCCCAACGGGGAACACTGAAGCTTTCTTT.

The chain carries TRBV19 and TRBJ2-2; 8 bases agree with TRBD1. The germline V gene encodes CDR1 LNHDA and CDR2 SQIVND (reference sequence). After removal of 7 bases from V and 2 bases from J, the junction contained 3 bases not matched to a gene. CDR3 size: 14 residues. CDR3 coding DNA: TGTGCCAGTATCGGGACAGGTAACACCGGGGAGCTGTTTTTT. Its translation is CASIGTGNTGELFF.